These T cell receptor beta chains were read from a single sample in a study of early T cells in non-severe SARS-CoV-2 infection. TCRdb recomputed calls from the 5' RACE reads with MiXCR, one row per CDR3 protein. The top ten clones hold around 7.5% of a sample with about 80,000 distinct CDR3 sequences, 4.5% to 6% of them seen once. The sequencing used whole blood, collected at baseline. These receptors all come from an adult who was a healthcare worker with PCR-confirmed SARS-CoV-2 infection or an uninfected control (not recorded which). CDR3s leave out the opening cysteine and the closing phenylalanine or tryptophan. The order of the fields is V gene, clone size, CDR3 protein. Clone size is given for some rows only: seen once, a few or many times, or a class if the clone is expanded.

TRBV9,many,ASSFTGDAITEAF
TRBV7-6,many,ASTVGGPTDTQY
TRBV5-1,many,ASSPLQGTEAF
TRBV12-3/TRBV12-4,many,ASSLEQNTEAF
TRBV7-3,many,ASSLRGENGELF
TRBV29-1,many,SVEGGLVSEQY
TRBV27,few,ASRSRALSYEQY
TRBV30,many,AWSVASGRLRYEQY
TRBV12-3/TRBV12-4,few,ASSPARSLNEQF
TRBV27,-,ASRTERKTDTQY
TRBV28,-,ASSPGGPADTQY
TRBV7-9,many,ASSPGTPRNEQF
TRBV5-1,few,ASSFAGVLNTEAF
TRBV7-6,many,ASSPGQGNTEAF
TRBV9,few,ASARGTSGSYEQY
TRBV11-2,many,ASSSGTPGGDTQY
TRBV4-1,-,ASSQGRLGEDTEAF
TRBV12-5,few,ASGLAWEGQASYEQY
TRBV29-1,-,SVGPPSGGSYEQY
TRBV30,many,AVPGQITDTQY
TRBV20-1,many,SARESAQHSGELF
TRBV4-1,few,ASSQGLSGHTLPYEQY
TRBV6-5,-,ASRADRSSYNEQF
TRBV7-7,-,ASSLSGEGPNEQF
TRBV28,few,ASSLLQGNEQY
TRBV6-1,-,ASSEGTAYEQY
TRBV6-6,many,ASSYGPGELF
TRBV20-1,many,RPLSGGTEAF
TRBV12-3/TRBV12-4,many,ASSLSSGLYEQY
TRBV4-1,-,ASSQDREREQDEQF
TRBV28,-,ASSAPGQQETQY
TRBV11-2,few,ASSPGRTEGPQETQY
TRBV24-1,-,ATSGSGRLGEQF
TRBV12-3/TRBV12-4,many,ASSPSWDTYNEQF
TRBV27,-,ASRLGHTDTQY
TRBV7-9,many,ASSGQGAGEAF
TRBV7-6,few,ASSPSPGGFTGELF
TRBV28,few,ASSLMGEGRTEAF
TRBV5-1,many,ASSATPGTANPKNIQY
TRBV5-1,-,ASSSRTSGITDTQY
TRBV9,many,ASSAGDTSYEQY
TRBV6-6,few,ASSRGQGADTEAF
TRBV5-1,few,ASSLGGIAYNEQF
TRBV5-1,many,ASSWDREEEQY
TRBV10-3,-,AISGRSGGTEAF
TRBV29-1,-,SVLAGAYNEQF
TRBV27,many,ASSLYEGYEQY
TRBV5-1,many,ASTVASGRDTQY
TRBV7-3,many,ASSPLQGNTEAF
TRBV6-1,few,ASSEARPSGSSEQY
TRBV7-9,-,ASTPRDRANTEAF
TRBV28,many,ASSSFGGGMGNQPQH
TRBV6-1,many,ASSEPPGMNTEAF
TRBV7-8,many,ASSLQGGTDTQY
TRBV28,many,ASIEGQGGSPLH
TRBV2,many,ASTTGAGPNNEQF
TRBV6-5,many,ASRQYNQPQH
TRBV12-3/TRBV12-4,many,ASSLIYEQY
TRBV7-9,medium-sized,ASSLAEGPAKNIQY
TRBV27,many,ASSMTGGNQPQH